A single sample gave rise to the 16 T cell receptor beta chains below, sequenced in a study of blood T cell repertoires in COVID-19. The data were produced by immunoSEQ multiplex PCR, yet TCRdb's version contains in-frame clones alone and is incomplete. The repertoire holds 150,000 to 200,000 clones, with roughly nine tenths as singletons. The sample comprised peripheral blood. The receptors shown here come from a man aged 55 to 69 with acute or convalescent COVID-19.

The DNA of the CDR3 is TGTGCCAGCAGGTTCGAGGGACAGGCGCCTGGAAACACCATATATTTT. Protein sequence: CASRFEGQAPGNTIYF. This sequence joins TRBV2 and TRBJ1-3; 8 positions agree with TRBD1. Germline values: CDR1 SNHLY, CDR2 FYNNEI. The CDR3 spans 16 residues. The V and J ends lost 6 bases and 2 bases, in that order; junction bases with no gene match: 9.

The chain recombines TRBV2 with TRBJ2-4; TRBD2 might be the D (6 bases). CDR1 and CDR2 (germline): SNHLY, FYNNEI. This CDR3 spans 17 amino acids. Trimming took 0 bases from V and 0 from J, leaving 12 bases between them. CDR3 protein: CASSEAPGGSAKNIQYF. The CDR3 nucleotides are TGTGCCAGCAGTGAAGCGCCCGGGGGATCAGCCAAAAACATTCAGTACTTC.

The CDR3 protein is CASSQPGGHFFHGYTF. Written as DNA, the CDR3 is TGTGCCAGCAGCCAACCGGGGGGACATTTTTTTCATGGCTACACCTTC. V and J are TRBV5-4 and TRBJ1-2, with a weak D call TRBD1 (6 bases). The CDR3 is 16 amino acids. The V gene's germline CDR1 is SGHNT and CDR2 YYREEE (reference sequence). With 4 bases removed from V and 6 bases from J, the gap between germline ends came to 22 bases.

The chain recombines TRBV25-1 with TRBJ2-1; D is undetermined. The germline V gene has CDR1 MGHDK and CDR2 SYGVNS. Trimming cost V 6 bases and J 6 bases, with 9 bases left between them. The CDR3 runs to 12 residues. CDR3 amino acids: CASSSDSNEQFF. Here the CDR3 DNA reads TGTGCCAGCAGCAGCGACTCCAATGAGCAGTTCTTC.

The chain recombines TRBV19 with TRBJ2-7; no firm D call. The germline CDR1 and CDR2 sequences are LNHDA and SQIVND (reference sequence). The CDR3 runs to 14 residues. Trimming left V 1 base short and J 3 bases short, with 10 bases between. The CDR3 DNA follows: TGTGCCAGTAGTATAGGTCACGGAGACTACGAGCAGTACTTC. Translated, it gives CASSIGHGDYEQYF.

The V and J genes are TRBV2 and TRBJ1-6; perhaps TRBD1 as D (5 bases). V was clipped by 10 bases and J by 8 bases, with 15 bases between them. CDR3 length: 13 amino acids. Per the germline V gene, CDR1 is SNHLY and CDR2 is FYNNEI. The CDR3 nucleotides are TGTGCCACCTCGAGGGGAGGGGATTCACCCCTCCACTTT. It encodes CATSRGGDSPLHF. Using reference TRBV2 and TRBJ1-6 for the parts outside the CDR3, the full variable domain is EPEVTQTPSHQVTQMGQEVILRCVPISNHLYFYWYRQILGQKVEFLVSFYNNEISEKSEIFDDQFSVERPDGSNFTLKIRSTKLEDSAMYFCATSRGGDSPLHFGNGTRLTVT.

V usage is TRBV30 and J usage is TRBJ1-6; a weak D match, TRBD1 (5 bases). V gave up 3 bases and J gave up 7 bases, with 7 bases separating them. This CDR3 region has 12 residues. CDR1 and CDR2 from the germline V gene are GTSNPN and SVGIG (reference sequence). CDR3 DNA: TGTGCCTGGAGGGAGGGGAATTCACCCCTCCACTTT. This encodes CAWREGNSPLHF.

CDR3 loop: CASSRTSTAGELFF. In DNA, the CDR3 is TGTGCCAGCAGCCGTACTAGCACGGCCGGGGAGCTGTTTTTT. The genes are TRBV7-2 and TRBJ2-2; maybe TRBD2 (6 bases). Trimming took off 5 bases at V and 6 bases at J, with 13 bases between the two ends. The CDR3 sequence is 14 residues long. Looked up from germline, CDR1 is SGHTA and CDR2 is FQGNSA.

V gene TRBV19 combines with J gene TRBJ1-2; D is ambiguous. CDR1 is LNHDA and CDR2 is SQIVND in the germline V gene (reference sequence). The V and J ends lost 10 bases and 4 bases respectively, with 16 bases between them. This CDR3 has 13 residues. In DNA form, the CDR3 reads TGTGCCACCTTACTAGACTCACGCTATGGCTACACCTTC. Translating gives CATLLDSRYGYTF.

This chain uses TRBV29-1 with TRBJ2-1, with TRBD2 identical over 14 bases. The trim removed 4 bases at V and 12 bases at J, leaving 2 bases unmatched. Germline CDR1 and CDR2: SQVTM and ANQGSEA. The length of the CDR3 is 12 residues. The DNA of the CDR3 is TGCAGCGTTGTGACTAGCGGGGGGGGGCAGTTCTTC. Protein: CSVVTSGGGQFF.

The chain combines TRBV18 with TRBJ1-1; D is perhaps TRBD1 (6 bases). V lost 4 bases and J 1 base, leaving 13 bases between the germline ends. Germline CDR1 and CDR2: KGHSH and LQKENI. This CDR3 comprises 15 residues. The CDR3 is CASSQRGGENTEAFF. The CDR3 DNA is TGTGCCAGCTCACAGAGAGGGGGAGAGAACACTGAAGCTTTCTTT. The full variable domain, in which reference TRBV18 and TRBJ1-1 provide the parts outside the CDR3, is NAGVMQNPRHLVRRRGQEARLRCSPMKGHSHVYWYRQLPEEGLKFMVYLQKENIIDESGMPKERFSAEFPKEGPSILRIQQVVRGDSAAYFCASSQRGGENTEAFFGQGTRLTVV.

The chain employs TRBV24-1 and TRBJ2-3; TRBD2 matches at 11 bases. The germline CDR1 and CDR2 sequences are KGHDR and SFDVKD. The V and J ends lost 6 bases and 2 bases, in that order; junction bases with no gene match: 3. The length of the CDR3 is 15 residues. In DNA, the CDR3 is TGTGCCACCAGTCCTAGCGGGGGGTACACAGATACGCAGTATTTT. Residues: CATSPSGGYTDTQYF.

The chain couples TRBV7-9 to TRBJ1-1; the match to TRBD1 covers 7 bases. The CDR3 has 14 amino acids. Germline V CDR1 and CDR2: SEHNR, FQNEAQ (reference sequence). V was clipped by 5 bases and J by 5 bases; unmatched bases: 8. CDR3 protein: CASSPRQGGTEAFF. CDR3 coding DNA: TGTGCCAGCAGCCCTCGACAGGGTGGGACTGAAGCTTTCTTT.

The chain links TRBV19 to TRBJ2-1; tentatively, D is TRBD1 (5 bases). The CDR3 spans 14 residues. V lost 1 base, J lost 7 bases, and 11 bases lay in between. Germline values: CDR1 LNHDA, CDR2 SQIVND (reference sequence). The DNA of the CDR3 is TGTGCCAGTAGTATAGGTGGGGCCCTGAATGAGCAGTTCTTC. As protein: CASSIGGALNEQFF.

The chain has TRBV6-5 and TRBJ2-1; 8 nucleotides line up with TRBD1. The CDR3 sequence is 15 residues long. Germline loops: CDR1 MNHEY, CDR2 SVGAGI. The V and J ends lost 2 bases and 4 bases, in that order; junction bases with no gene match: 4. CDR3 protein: CASSYGQGAYNEQFF. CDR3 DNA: TGTGCCAGCAGTTACGGCCAGGGGGCTTACAATGAGCAGTTCTTC.

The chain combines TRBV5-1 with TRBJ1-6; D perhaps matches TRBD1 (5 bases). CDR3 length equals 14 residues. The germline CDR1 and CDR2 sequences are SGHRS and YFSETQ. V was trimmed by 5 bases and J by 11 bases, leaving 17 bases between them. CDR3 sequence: CASREGSGGTPLHF. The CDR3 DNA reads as TGCGCCAGCAGGGAGGGGTCGGGGGGTACACCCCTCCACTTT. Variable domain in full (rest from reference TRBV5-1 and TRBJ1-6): KAGVTQTPRYLIKTRGQQVTLSCSPISGHRSVSWYQQTPGQGLQFLFEYFSETQRNKGNFPGRFSGRQFSNSRSEMNVSTLELGDSALYLCASREGSGGTPLHFGNGTRLTVT.